Listed below are T cell receptor beta chains from one sample, sequenced in a study of blood T cells in healthy people across ages. TCRdb reanalysed the 5' RACE reads using MiXCR and keeps one entry per CDR3 protein. The repertoire consists of 800,000 to 900,000 distinct CDR3 sequences, with 55% to 65% occurring once and the leading ten covering 25% to 35%. The sequencing sample was made of blood. The origin of the receptors is a young man in good health. Both conserved end residues are part of each CDR3. Fields, in order: J gene, D gene, clone size, V gene, CDR3 DNA, CDR3 protein. A D gene is named only where the DNA matches it firmly. Clone size is stated in some rows and not others, as once, few, many or a class when expanded.

J gene: TRBJ1-2
D gene: TRBD1
clone size: .
V gene: TRBV20-1
CDR3 DNA: TGCAGTGCTAGAGCCGGGGCCGGGGCGGACAGGGGGGACGGCTACACCTTC
CDR3 protein: CSARAGAGADRGDGYTF

J gene: TRBJ1-2
D gene: .
clone size: few
V gene: TRBV12-3/TRBV12-4
CDR3 DNA: TGTGCCAGCACTTCAAAGGGTAGAGGGGACTATGGCTACACCTTC
CDR3 protein: CASTSKGRGDYGYTF

J gene: TRBJ2-6
D gene: .
clone size: .
V gene: TRBV2
CDR3 DNA: TGTGCCAGCAGTGGATCGGGACATCGCTCTGGGGCCAACGTCCTGACTTTC
CDR3 protein: CASSGSGHRSGANVLTF

J gene: TRBJ2-1
D gene: TRBD2
clone size: .
V gene: TRBV5-1
CDR3 DNA: TGCGCCAGCAGCTGGGTCCTAGCGGAGGGGAGGTTCTTC
CDR3 protein: CASSWVLAEGRFF

J gene: TRBJ2-1
D gene: TRBD1
clone size: .
V gene: TRBV29-1
CDR3 DNA: TGCAGCGTTGAAGTCAGGACAGGTAGCTCCTACAATGAGCAGTTCTTC
CDR3 protein: CSVEVRTGSSYNEQFF

J gene: TRBJ2-4
D gene: .
clone size: .
V gene: TRBV14
CDR3 DNA: TGTGCCAGCAGCCAAGATCCCAGGGTTAGCATTCAGTACTTC
CDR3 protein: CASSQDPRVSIQYF

J gene: TRBJ1-5
D gene: .
clone size: once
V gene: TRBV7-2
CDR3 DNA: TGTGCCAGCAGCTTACACGTCTCGGGCAGAGGGGAAAATCAGCCCCAGCATTTT
CDR3 protein: CASSLHVSGRGENQPQHF

J gene: TRBJ2-5
D gene: .
clone size: once
V gene: TRBV28
CDR3 DNA: TGTGCCAGCAGTTTGGGTGGAGGATGGGCAGAGACCCAGTACTTC
CDR3 protein: CASSLGGGWAETQYF

J gene: TRBJ1-1
D gene: .
clone size: .
V gene: TRBV6-4
CDR3 DNA: TGTGCCAGCAGTGACAAGGAGAACACTGAAGCTTTCTTT
CDR3 protein: CASSDKENTEAFF

J gene: TRBJ2-1
D gene: TRBD1
clone size: .
V gene: TRBV29-1
CDR3 DNA: TGCAGCGGACGACAGGGTTTCAATGAGCAGTTCTTC
CDR3 protein: CSGRQGFNEQFF

J gene: TRBJ2-1
D gene: TRBD2
clone size: .
V gene: TRBV20-1
CDR3 DNA: TGCAGTGCTAGACCTGCCGGCGGGGGGGACTACAATGAGCAGTTCTTC
CDR3 protein: CSARPAGGGDYNEQFF

J gene: TRBJ2-2
D gene: .
clone size: once
V gene: TRBV20-1
CDR3 DNA: TGCAGTGCTAGAAACGGACTGAACACCGGGGAGCTGTTTTTT
CDR3 protein: CSARNGLNTGELFF

J gene: TRBJ2-7
D gene: .
clone size: .
V gene: TRBV24-1
CDR3 DNA: TGTGCCACCAGTGGGGCAGGGGAGGCTTACGAGCAGTACTTC
CDR3 protein: CATSGAGEAYEQYF

J gene: TRBJ2-4
D gene: .
clone size: .
V gene: TRBV7-6
CDR3 DNA: TGTGCCAGCAGCCCCTGGAAGGGTGGAGGGGACATTCAGTACTTC
CDR3 protein: CASSPWKGGGDIQYF

J gene: TRBJ2-3
D gene: TRBD2
clone size: .
V gene: TRBV4-3
CDR3 DNA: TGCGCCAGCAGCCAAGTGGGGCTAGCGGGGCACACAGATACGCAGTATTTT
CDR3 protein: CASSQVGLAGHTDTQYF

J gene: TRBJ2-2
D gene: .
clone size: .
V gene: TRBV7-6
CDR3 DNA: TGTGCCAGCAGCCCTCTTGACCCGAACACCGGGGAGCTGTTTTTT
CDR3 protein: CASSPLDPNTGELFF

J gene: TRBJ2-1
D gene: .
clone size: once
V gene: TRBV14
CDR3 DNA: TGTGCCAGCAGCTCCGGAAGGGGATGGTCCTACAATGAGCAGTTCTTC
CDR3 protein: CASSSGRGWSYNEQFF

J gene: TRBJ2-3
D gene: .
clone size: .
V gene: TRBV28
CDR3 DNA: TGTGCCAGCACCTACTACGGAGATACGCAGTATTTT
CDR3 protein: CASTYYGDTQYF

J gene: TRBJ2-7
D gene: .
clone size: .
V gene: TRBV12-5
CDR3 DNA: TGTGCTAGTGCCTTGGACAACTCCTACGAGCAGTACTTC
CDR3 protein: CASALDNSYEQYF

J gene: TRBJ2-1
D gene: .
clone size: .
V gene: TRBV9
CDR3 DNA: TGTGCCAGCAGCGTAGCGGGAGACAGCTATCGTGAGCAGTTCTTC
CDR3 protein: CASSVAGDSYREQFF

J gene: TRBJ1-5
D gene: .
clone size: .
V gene: TRBV27
CDR3 DNA: TGTGCCAGCAGCCCAGGACCACATCAGCCCCAGCATTTT
CDR3 protein: CASSPGPHQPQHF

J gene: TRBJ2-7
D gene: .
clone size: .
V gene: TRBV6-6
CDR3 DNA: TGTGCCAGCAGTTACGGCCCGGGGCCCATAACCCAGTACTTC
CDR3 protein: CASSYGPGPITQYF

J gene: TRBJ2-2
D gene: .
clone size: .
V gene: TRBV10-3
CDR3 DNA: TGTGCCATCAGTGATGCCGGGGAGCTGTTTTTT
CDR3 protein: CAISDAGELFF

J gene: TRBJ2-5
D gene: .
clone size: .
V gene: TRBV29-1
CDR3 DNA: TGCAGCGTTGAAGATCGGATAGTCCGGGAGACCCAGTACTTC
CDR3 protein: CSVEDRIVRETQYF

J gene: TRBJ2-5
D gene: TRBD2
clone size: .
V gene: TRBV20-1
CDR3 DNA: TGCAGTGCTAGAGTTACTAGCGGGGCACCGACCCAGTACTTC
CDR3 protein: CSARVTSGAPTQYF

J gene: TRBJ2-7
D gene: TRBD2
clone size: .
V gene: TRBV5-1
CDR3 DNA: TGTGCCAGCAGTCCGACTAGCGGGGGGGCTTACGAGCAGTACTTC
CDR3 protein: CASSPTSGGAYEQYF

J gene: TRBJ2-1
D gene: TRBD2
clone size: .
V gene: TRBV20-1
CDR3 DNA: TGCAGTGCCCGAAAGAGCGGGGGGTATGATGAGCAGTTCTTC
CDR3 protein: CSARKSGGYDEQFF

J gene: TRBJ2-7
D gene: TRBD1
clone size: .
V gene: TRBV11-3
CDR3 DNA: TGTGCCAGCAGCTTAGGAGCCCAGGGGGCCTACGAGCAGTACTTC
CDR3 protein: CASSLGAQGAYEQYF

J gene: TRBJ2-1
D gene: TRBD2
clone size: .
V gene: TRBV2
CDR3 DNA: TGTGCCAGCAGTGGCACTGGGACTAGCTACAATGAGCAGTTCTTC
CDR3 protein: CASSGTGTSYNEQFF

J gene: TRBJ2-3
D gene: .
clone size: .
V gene: TRBV11-2
CDR3 DNA: TGTGCCAGCAGCTTTCAGGGGCAGGGCACAGATACGCAGTATTTT
CDR3 protein: CASSFQGQGTDTQYF

J gene: TRBJ2-3
D gene: TRBD2
clone size: .
V gene: TRBV10-3
CDR3 DNA: TGTGCCATCAGTCCTAGCGGGGGGGCTACAGATACGCAGTATTTT
CDR3 protein: CAISPSGGATDTQYF

J gene: TRBJ1-2
D gene: TRBD1
clone size: .
V gene: TRBV28
CDR3 DNA: TGTGCCAGCAGTTCGCCGGGACAGACTAACTATGGCTACACCTTC
CDR3 protein: CASSSPGQTNYGYTF

J gene: TRBJ1-1
D gene: TRBD1
clone size: .
V gene: TRBV29-1
CDR3 DNA: TGCAGCGTTGATGGGGGGGGACAGGGTTTTGAAGCTTTCTTT
CDR3 protein: CSVDGGGQGFEAFF

J gene: TRBJ2-5
D gene: TRBD1
clone size: .
V gene: TRBV20-1
CDR3 DNA: TGCAGTGCTAGTACGCAGGTGACAGGGACCCAAGAGACCCAGTACTTC
CDR3 protein: CSASTQVTGTQETQYF

J gene: TRBJ2-7
D gene: TRBD1
clone size: once
V gene: TRBV7-6
CDR3 DNA: TGTGCCAGCAGCTTAAATCGTGGACAGGGAGAGGCCGAGCAGTACTTC
CDR3 protein: CASSLNRGQGEAEQYF

J gene: TRBJ2-7
D gene: .
clone size: .
V gene: TRBV6-5
CDR3 DNA: TGTGCCAGCAGTTACACAAGGGATCACGAGCAGTACTTC
CDR3 protein: CASSYTRDHEQYF

J gene: TRBJ1-1
D gene: TRBD1
clone size: .
V gene: TRBV20-1
CDR3 DNA: TGCAGTGCTAGCTGGGACAGCAACACTGAAGCTTTCTTT
CDR3 protein: CSASWDSNTEAFF

J gene: TRBJ2-1
D gene: .
clone size: .
V gene: TRBV29-1
CDR3 DNA: TGCAGCGTCCGCCGGGACGGGACCTACAATGAGCAGTTCTTC
CDR3 protein: CSVRRDGTYNEQFF

J gene: TRBJ2-3
D gene: .
clone size: .
V gene: TRBV7-2
CDR3 DNA: TGTGCCAGCAGCTTAGTGGACTCAAGCACAGATACGCAGTATTTT
CDR3 protein: CASSLVDSSTDTQYF

J gene: TRBJ2-5
D gene: TRBD2
clone size: .
V gene: TRBV11-1
CDR3 DNA: TGTGCCAGCAGCTTACTACGGACTAGCGGGCAAGAGACCCAGTACTTC
CDR3 protein: CASSLLRTSGQETQYF

J gene: TRBJ2-5
D gene: .
clone size: .
V gene: TRBV28
CDR3 DNA: TGTGCCAGCAGTTTAGATAGGGTCGGAGAGACCCAGTACTTC
CDR3 protein: CASSLDRVGETQYF

J gene: TRBJ2-3
D gene: .
clone size: .
V gene: TRBV4-3
CDR3 DNA: TGCGCCAGCAGCCAAGACCCCGGTTCCACAGATACGCAGTATTTT
CDR3 protein: CASSQDPGSTDTQYF

J gene: TRBJ1-2
D gene: .
clone size: few
V gene: TRBV29-1
CDR3 DNA: TGCAGCGTTGCAACACAGGCTGAAGGCTACACCTTC
CDR3 protein: CSVATQAEGYTF

J gene: TRBJ2-1
D gene: TRBD1
clone size: .
V gene: TRBV4-3
CDR3 DNA: TGCGCCAGCAGCCACGGACAGGGTGGCAGGAATGAGCAGTTCTTC
CDR3 protein: CASSHGQGGRNEQFF

J gene: TRBJ2-4
D gene: .
clone size: .
V gene: TRBV4-3
CDR3 DNA: TGCGCCAGCAGCCAAGATTATCCCGGGACCCCATGGGAGCAGTACTTC
CDR3 protein: CASSQDYPGTPWEQYF

J gene: TRBJ2-7
D gene: TRBD2
clone size: .
V gene: TRBV20-1
CDR3 DNA: TGCAGTGCTAGTCAAGCGGGGGGGATCTACGAGCAGTACTTC
CDR3 protein: CSASQAGGIYEQYF

J gene: TRBJ2-7
D gene: .
clone size: .
V gene: TRBV30
CDR3 DNA: TGTGCCTGGGCGGGATTTTCCTACGAGCAGTACTTC
CDR3 protein: CAWAGFSYEQYF

J gene: TRBJ1-5
D gene: .
clone size: few
V gene: TRBV20-1
CDR3 DNA: TGCAGTGCTAGCAAGGGGAACCATCAGCCCCAGCATTTT
CDR3 protein: CSASKGNHQPQHF

J gene: TRBJ1-2
D gene: .
clone size: many
V gene: TRBV11-2
CDR3 DNA: TGTGCCAGCAGCCCCTACAGCCGAACTTTCTATGGCTACACCTTC
CDR3 protein: CASSPYSRTFYGYTF

J gene: TRBJ2-7
D gene: .
clone size: .
V gene: TRBV6-1
CDR3 DNA: TGTGCCAGCAGTGAAGCCGCAGGGATGGGAAACGAGCAGTACTTC
CDR3 protein: CASSEAAGMGNEQYF

J gene: TRBJ1-2
D gene: TRBD1
clone size: .
V gene: TRBV28
CDR3 DNA: TGTGCCGGCAGTTTAGTTGGACAGGATTATCCCTATGGCTACACCTTC
CDR3 protein: CAGSLVGQDYPYGYTF

J gene: TRBJ2-2
D gene: TRBD2
clone size: .
V gene: TRBV6-6
CDR3 DNA: TGTGCCAGCAGGGGGCCTAGCGGGGGAAACACCGGGGAGCTGTTTTTT
CDR3 protein: CASRGPSGGNTGELFF

J gene: TRBJ2-6
D gene: .
clone size: .
V gene: TRBV6-2/TRBV6-3
CDR3 DNA: TGTGCCAGCAGTTTGACAGGTGGCCTCTCTGGGGCCAACGTCCTGACTTTC
CDR3 protein: CASSLTGGLSGANVLTF

J gene: TRBJ2-1
D gene: .
clone size: .
V gene: TRBV25-1
CDR3 DNA: TGTGCCAGCAGTGGGGGGGGCTTGGGGGCGCAGTTCTTC
CDR3 protein: CASSGGGLGAQFF